A selection of T cell receptor beta chains follows, all from one sample in a study of regulatory T cells in long-lasting Graves disease. MiXCR, run by TCRdb on the multiplex PCR reads, gives a single entry per CDR3 protein. The sample has under 400,000 distinct CDR3 sequences; about a sixth are singletons. These data were likewise used in another study, on T cells in Graves' hyperthyroidism and ophthalmopathy.

Sequenced material: peripheral blood mononuclear cells (PBMCs), taken at new diagnosis, from a patient treated with antithyroid drugs. These receptors all stem from a middle-aged man with Graves disease. CDR3s include the opening cysteine and the closing phenylalanine or tryptophan. The order of the fields is D gene, V gene, clone size, J gene, CDR3 DNA, CDR3 protein. D genes are given only for firm matches. Clone size is stated in some rows and not others, as once, few, many or a class when expanded.

d_call: -
v_call: TRBV28
clone_size: few
j_call: TRBJ1-4
cdr3_nt: TGTGCCAGCAGTTTGTGGAGTGAAAAACTGTTTTTT
cdr3_aa: CASSLWSEKLFF

d_call: -
v_call: TRBV20-1
clone_size: once
j_call: TRBJ2-3
cdr3_nt: TGCAGTGACCGGGGGGCTAGCGGAAGCACAGATACGCAGTATTTT
cdr3_aa: CSDRGASGSTDTQYF

d_call: TRBD1
v_call: TRBV5-1
clone_size: -
j_call: TRBJ2-5
cdr3_nt: TGCGCCAGCAGCTTGGATGGGACAGGAGACTGGGAGACCCAGTACTTC
cdr3_aa: CASSLDGTGDWETQYF

d_call: TRBD2
v_call: TRBV30
clone_size: many
j_call: TRBJ2-7
cdr3_nt: TGTGCCTGGAGAAGCGGGGGGAGTTTCAAAGGTTACTACGAGCAGTACTTC
cdr3_aa: CAWRSGGSFKGYYEQYF

d_call: TRBD1
v_call: TRBV12-3/TRBV12-4
clone_size: -
j_call: TRBJ2-2
cdr3_nt: TGTGCCAGCAGGAAAGACAGGGACACCGGGGAGCTGTTTTTT
cdr3_aa: CASRKDRDTGELFF

d_call: TRBD1
v_call: TRBV20-1
clone_size: many
j_call: TRBJ1-2
cdr3_nt: TGCAGTGCGAGCCGACAGGGGACTAACTATGGCTACACCTTC
cdr3_aa: CSASRQGTNYGYTF

d_call: -
v_call: TRBV7-3
clone_size: -
j_call: TRBJ2-3
cdr3_nt: TGTGCCAGCAGCTTAATGGCTCCCACTGGCACGCAGTATTTT
cdr3_aa: CASSLMAPTGTQYF

d_call: -
v_call: TRBV28
clone_size: -
j_call: TRBJ2-1
cdr3_nt: TGTGCCAGCAGTTTTTATTCCGTCGGGAACAATGAGCAGTTCTTC
cdr3_aa: CASSFYSVGNNEQFF

d_call: -
v_call: TRBV2
clone_size: many
j_call: TRBJ2-3
cdr3_nt: TGTGCCAGCAGCGGGGCAGGGGCAAGCACAGATACGCAGTATTTT
cdr3_aa: CASSGAGASTDTQYF

d_call: -
v_call: TRBV19
clone_size: -
j_call: TRBJ2-5
cdr3_nt: TGTGCCTCTCCCCCTGTAAAGGGGGAGACCCAGTACTTC
cdr3_aa: CASPPVKGETQYF

d_call: -
v_call: TRBV15
clone_size: many
j_call: TRBJ2-3
cdr3_nt: TGTGCCACCAGTTACCTAGGAGATACGCAGTATTTT
cdr3_aa: CATSYLGDTQYF

d_call: -
v_call: TRBV20-1
clone_size: many
j_call: TRBJ1-6
cdr3_nt: TGCAGTGCTAGCGTAGGTGACTCACCCCTCCACTTT
cdr3_aa: CSASVGDSPLHF

d_call: TRBD1
v_call: TRBV2
clone_size: many
j_call: TRBJ2-3
cdr3_nt: TGTGCCAGCAGTGATACCGACAGGGTAATCACAGATACGCAGTATTTT
cdr3_aa: CASSDTDRVITDTQYF

d_call: -
v_call: TRBV7-2
clone_size: few
j_call: TRBJ2-7
cdr3_nt: TGTGCCAGCAGCTTTAATTGGGGGGCGCCAACCAGCTACGAGCAGTACTTC
cdr3_aa: CASSFNWGAPTSYEQYF

d_call: TRBD1
v_call: TRBV27
clone_size: once
j_call: TRBJ1-2
cdr3_nt: TGTGCCAGCAGCCTACTCACCTCAGGGGGCGCAAACTATGGCTACACCTTC
cdr3_aa: CASSLLTSGGANYGYTF

d_call: -
v_call: TRBV25-1
clone_size: many
j_call: TRBJ1-1
cdr3_nt: TGTGCCAGCAGTGAAAGGACCCGAAGGAGTACTGAAGCTTTCTTT
cdr3_aa: CASSERTRRSTEAFF

d_call: -
v_call: TRBV24-1
clone_size: many
j_call: TRBJ2-2
cdr3_nt: TGTGCCACCAGTGACGCCACAAGGGAACACGGGGAGCTGTTTTTT
cdr3_aa: CATSDATREHGELFF

d_call: -
v_call: TRBV20-1
clone_size: few
j_call: TRBJ2-7
cdr3_nt: TGCAGTGCCGTGGGGCCTCCGGACTACGAGCAGTACTTC
cdr3_aa: CSAVGPPDYEQYF

d_call: -
v_call: TRBV5-1
clone_size: many
j_call: TRBJ1-6
cdr3_nt: TGCGCCAGCAGGACTAATAATTCACCCCTCCACTTT
cdr3_aa: CASRTNNSPLHF

d_call: TRBD1
v_call: TRBV5-1
clone_size: many
j_call: TRBJ1-1
cdr3_nt: TGCGCCAGCAGCATGACCACAGGGGGCGCGCCGAACACTGAAGCTTTCTTT
cdr3_aa: CASSMTTGGAPNTEAFF

d_call: -
v_call: TRBV20-1
clone_size: many
j_call: TRBJ2-5
cdr3_nt: TGCAGTGCTAGAGAGATGGCCGGGGAGACCCAGTACTTC
cdr3_aa: CSAREMAGETQYF

d_call: -
v_call: TRBV13
clone_size: once
j_call: TRBJ2-7
cdr3_nt: TGTGCCAGCAGCAGCGACATCACATCGGACGAGCAGTACTTC
cdr3_aa: CASSSDITSDEQYF

d_call: -
v_call: TRBV2
clone_size: many
j_call: TRBJ2-7
cdr3_nt: TGTGCCAGCAAAGCTCTTGGAGTGCGGGGTGTGGGCGAGCAGTACTTC
cdr3_aa: CASKALGVRGVGEQYF

d_call: -
v_call: TRBV19
clone_size: few
j_call: TRBJ1-6
cdr3_nt: TGTGCCAGTAGGATCCAGGGCGCGGATAATTCACCCCTCCACTTT
cdr3_aa: CASRIQGADNSPLHF

d_call: -
v_call: TRBV2
clone_size: many
j_call: TRBJ2-3
cdr3_nt: TGTGCCAGCAGTGCTGTGCTAGCAGTGTGGGGCACAGATACGCAGTATTTT
cdr3_aa: CASSAVLAVWGTDTQYF

d_call: TRBD2
v_call: TRBV6-5
clone_size: many
j_call: TRBJ2-7
cdr3_nt: TGTGCCAGCAGTTACTCACCGCGGGGGGCCTCATACGAGCAGTACTTC
cdr3_aa: CASSYSPRGASYEQYF

d_call: -
v_call: TRBV7-3
clone_size: many
j_call: TRBJ2-2
cdr3_nt: TGTGCCAGCAGCTTAGGACTTGCAACCGGGGAGCTGTTTTTT
cdr3_aa: CASSLGLATGELFF

d_call: -
v_call: TRBV5-6
clone_size: -
j_call: TRBJ1-4
cdr3_nt: TGTGCCAGCAGCTGGGGCCTAGTTGCAACTAATGAAAAACTGTTTTTT
cdr3_aa: CASSWGLVATNEKLFF

d_call: TRBD1
v_call: TRBV11-1
clone_size: -
j_call: TRBJ2-7
cdr3_nt: TGTGCCAGCACGGGAAACAGGGGTTCCTACGAGCAGTACTTC
cdr3_aa: CASTGNRGSYEQYF

d_call: -
v_call: TRBV18
clone_size: many
j_call: TRBJ2-5
cdr3_nt: TGTGCCAGCTCAGAACAAGAGACCCAGTACTTC
cdr3_aa: CASSEQETQYF

d_call: -
v_call: TRBV5-1
clone_size: -
j_call: TRBJ1-1
cdr3_nt: TGCGCCAGCAGCCGGAGTGGGGGGAGTTTGAACACTGAAGCTTTCTTT
cdr3_aa: CASSRSGGSLNTEAFF

d_call: TRBD1
v_call: TRBV7-9
clone_size: many
j_call: TRBJ1-1
cdr3_nt: TGTGCCAGCAGCTTCGATGGGACAGGGGCGTACTTCTTT
cdr3_aa: CASSFDGTGAYFF

d_call: -
v_call: TRBV9
clone_size: few
j_call: TRBJ2-2
cdr3_nt: TGTGCCAGCAGCGCGACTACGGGGGAGCTGTTTTTT
cdr3_aa: CASSATTGELFF

d_call: TRBD1
v_call: TRBV5-1
clone_size: many
j_call: TRBJ2-5
cdr3_nt: TGTGCCAGCAGCCTCGGGACAGGGGTAGAGACCCAGTACTTC
cdr3_aa: CASSLGTGVETQYF

d_call: -
v_call: TRBV5-1
clone_size: many
j_call: TRBJ2-3
cdr3_nt: TGCGCCAGCAGCTTCCCAGGCCAAAGAACAGATACGCAGTATTTT
cdr3_aa: CASSFPGQRTDTQYF

d_call: TRBD2
v_call: TRBV7-2
clone_size: -
j_call: TRBJ2-2
cdr3_nt: TGTGCCAGCAGCTTAGCGGGACTAGCGATTGGCGGGGAGCTGTTTTTT
cdr3_aa: CASSLAGLAIGGELFF

d_call: -
v_call: TRBV5-4
clone_size: few
j_call: TRBJ2-3
cdr3_nt: TGTGCCAGCAGCGGCCGGGAGAGGAGCACAGATACGCAGTATTTT
cdr3_aa: CASSGRERSTDTQYF

d_call: TRBD1
v_call: TRBV29-1
clone_size: -
j_call: TRBJ2-2
cdr3_nt: TGCAGCGGAACAGGGGCCACCGGGGAGCTGTTTTTT
cdr3_aa: CSGTGATGELFF

d_call: TRBD2
v_call: TRBV20-1
clone_size: many
j_call: TRBJ2-5
cdr3_nt: TGCAGTGCTAGCCGGGGACTACCAGCCCAAGAGACCCAGTACTTC
cdr3_aa: CSASRGLPAQETQYF

d_call: -
v_call: TRBV24-1
clone_size: many
j_call: TRBJ2-3
cdr3_nt: TGTGCCACCAGTGATTTTGAGGGGGGCTCGACAGATACGCAGTATTTT
cdr3_aa: CATSDFEGGSTDTQYF

d_call: TRBD1
v_call: TRBV12-3/TRBV12-4
clone_size: many
j_call: TRBJ2-3
cdr3_nt: TGTGCCAGCAGCCAAAGACAGGGCGCAGATACGCAGTATTTT
cdr3_aa: CASSQRQGADTQYF

d_call: -
v_call: TRBV12-3/TRBV12-4
clone_size: few
j_call: TRBJ1-5
cdr3_nt: TGTGCCAGCAGTTCTACCCCGACCCGGCCCCAGCATTTT
cdr3_aa: CASSSTPTRPQHF

d_call: -
v_call: TRBV6-2/TRBV6-3
clone_size: many
j_call: TRBJ2-1
cdr3_nt: TGTGCCAGCAGTTACGAGGTCCGAAGCTCCTACAATGAGCAGTTCTTC
cdr3_aa: CASSYEVRSSYNEQFF

d_call: -
v_call: TRBV7-2
clone_size: many
j_call: TRBJ1-1
cdr3_nt: TGTGCCAGCAGCTTAGATGGGGCGCGGACTGAAGCTTTCTTT
cdr3_aa: CASSLDGARTEAFF

d_call: TRBD1
v_call: TRBV3-1
clone_size: many
j_call: TRBJ1-4
cdr3_nt: TGTGCCAGCAGCCAAGCGACAGGGCTCCGGAATGAAAAACTGTTTTTT
cdr3_aa: CASSQATGLRNEKLFF

d_call: TRBD1
v_call: TRBV30
clone_size: many
j_call: TRBJ2-7
cdr3_nt: TGTGCCTGGAAGTCCGGGACAGTCGTCTACGAGCAGTACTTC
cdr3_aa: CAWKSGTVVYEQYF